This T cell receptor (beta chain) appears in the sequencing data of a study of shared clonotypes between healthy human individuals. Study-wide background: The cohort comprised a couple of women and a few men. Their ages spanned 18 to 49 years. Researchers assigned three CD4 naive, three CD4 memory, two CD8 naive and one CD8 memory plate to each donor.

Per sorted-subset replicate PCR, input was 150 to 250 ng DNA, representing about 30,000 T cell genomes. The data were produced by immunoSEQ multiplex PCR, yet TCRdb's version contains in-frame clones alone and is incomplete. The sample includes around 2.1 million clones, about 93% of them seen just once. Notes on the study in general: The study found roughly 5% of naive CD4 clonotypes shared across four donors.

Germline CDR1 SNHLY, CDR2 FYNNEI. Trimming cost V 1 base and J 5 bases; bases outside gene matches: 0. The CDR3 runs to 13 residues. CD45RO-negative CD8 cells positively selected for CCR7 made up the naive population, which excluded terminally differentiated effector memory CD45RA+ cells. Comment on this clone: Antigen: not known.

Sequenced sample: naive CD8+ T cells from PBMCs. J is TRBJ2-7 and V is TRBV2, with 9 bases lining up with TRBD1. This receptor was obtained from a man between 18 and 29 years old in good health. Some clones in this sample may be carry-over from other donors' samples. CDR3 in amino acids: CASSEGTGDEQYF. The CDR3 DNA reads as TGTGCCAGCAGTGAAGGGACAGGGGACGAGCAGTACTTC.